Here is one TCR beta chain with its context. Only in-frame clones appear in the TCRdb table, and some are missing; sequencing was by immunoSEQ multiplex PCR. The table has roughly 400,000 clones, approximately 90% seen once; the top ten hold more than 0.85%. The data derive from a study of blood T cell repertoires in COVID-19. Study-wide background: Sites across the United States, Italy and Spain contributed samples from acute and convalescent COVID-19.

Germline V gene sequence: CDR1 LGHDT, CDR2 YNNKEL (reference sequence). V was cut by 4 bases and J by 1 base, with 10 bases left in between. CDR3 length equals 14 residues. The receptor was isolated from a woman aged 40 to 50 who had been exposed to COVID-19. This chain joins TRBV3-1 (or the pseudogene TRBV3-2) and TRBJ1-1, with D tentatively TRBD1 (5 bases). The source material was PBMCs or T cells enriched from blood (not recorded which). For the CDR3, the DNA is TGTGCCAGCAGCCCGGGGGTTTCGAACACTGAAGCTTTCTTT. Amino acid sequence: CASSPGVSNTEAFF.